The 30 T cell receptor beta chains below come from one sample, sequenced in a study of cytomegalovirus exposure and HLA in healthy donors. TCRdb's copy holds only in-frame clones and misses some; the assay was immunoSEQ multiplex PCR. This sample has some 78,000 clones, with about 96% found just once. The sample was PBMCs. The receptors derive from a young man in good health and CMV-seropositive.

The genes are TRBV19 and TRBJ2-1, with D uncertain. V lost 5 bases to trimming and J lost 1 base, with 9 bases between them. The CDR3 spans 14 residues. The germline gives CDR1 LNHDA, CDR2 SQIVND (reference sequence). CDR3 nucleotide sequence: TGTGCCAGTAGTCTCCCAGGTTCCTACAATGAGCAGTTCTTC. Amino acids: CASSLPGSYNEQFF.

The CDR3 reads CASTYSSGRVGTQYF. In DNA, the CDR3 is TGTGCCAGCACCTACTCTAGCGGGAGGGTGGGGACCCAGTACTTC. The chain employs TRBV6-5 and TRBJ2-5; TRBD2 matches at 12 bases. The CDR3 loop spans 15 amino acids. CDR1 and CDR2 from the germline V gene are MNHEY and SVGAGI. Losses at the gene ends were 7 bases for V and 7 bases for J; bases not matched to a gene: 10.

This clone has just a few counts. The J gene is TRBJ1-1, the V gene TRBV20-1; no definite D call. Trimming took 2 bases from V and 1 from J, leaving 2 bases between them. CDR1 and CDR2 from the germline V gene are DFQATT and SNEGSKA (reference sequence). CDR3 length: 11 residues. CDR3 sequence reads: CSARQNTEAFF. The CDR3 DNA reads as TGCAGTGCTAGACAGAACACTGAAGCTTTCTTT.

The V gene is TRBV10-3, the J gene TRBJ1-2; D gene unclear. Germline V lookup: CDR1 ENHRY, CDR2 SYGVKD. V lost 6 bases to trimming and J lost 6 bases, with 11 bases between them. The CDR3 has 12 residues. The CDR3 DNA reads TGTGCCATCAGCCAGAGGTTAAATGGCTACACCTTC. Translated, it gives CAISQRLNGYTF.

The genes are TRBV4-1 and TRBJ2-1; D uncertain. The CDR3 consists of 15 residues. The germline V and J ends were trimmed by 2 bases and 0 bases, with 8 bases remaining between them. Germline CDR1 reads MGHRA; CDR2 reads YSYEKL. The CDR3 region has the DNA TGCGCCAGCAGCCAACTTACGAGCTCCTACAATGAGCAGTTCTTC. Amino acid sequence: CASSQLTSSYNEQFF.

This clone was found once. This rearrangement joins TRBV7-6 to TRBJ1-5; D uncertain. CDR1 is SGHVS, CDR2 FNYEAQ, per germline. The CDR3 loop spans 15 amino acids. The germline V and J ends were trimmed by 1 base and 3 bases, with 10 bases remaining between them. Here the CDR3 reads CASSLEPGYNQPQHF. CDR3 in DNA: TGTGCCAGCAGCTTAGAACCGGGGTACAATCAGCCCCAGCATTTT.

This chain joins TRBV6-1 and TRBJ1-1; D unresolved. V lost 2 bases and J lost 1, with 11 bases in between. This CDR3 region has 15 residues. CDR1 MNHNS and CDR2 SASEGT come from the germline V gene. The CDR3 bases are TGTGCCAGCAGTGAACGTGCCAGGAAGAACACTGAAGCTTTCTTT. Amino acid sequence: CASSERARKNTEAFF.

The chain employs TRBV25-1 and TRBJ2-7; 9 bases fit TRBD1. This CDR3 has 14 amino acids. Germline CDR1 and CDR2: MGHDK and SYGVNS. With V trimmed by 8 bases and J by 2 bases, 7 bases remained unmatched. CDR3 DNA: TGTGCCAGCTATCACCGGGACAGGGCCTACGAGCAGTACTTC. Its translation: CASYHRDRAYEQYF.

V is TRBV5-1 and J is TRBJ2-5; D unclear. The V gene's germline CDR1 is SGHRS and CDR2 YFSETQ. V dropped 4 bases and J dropped 3 bases, with 13 bases sitting between them. This CDR3 region has 14 residues. The CDR3 DNA follows: TGCGCCAGCAGCCTCTATAATTCTAAAGAGACCCAGTACTTC. Translated: CASSLYNSKETQYF.

The chain recombines TRBV29-1 with TRBJ1-2; the match to TRBD1 covers 8 bases. CDR1 is SQVTM, CDR2 ANQGSEA, per germline. The length of the CDR3 is 15 residues. V was pared by 6 bases and J by 2 bases, with 11 bases of the junction left unmatched. The CDR3 bases are TGCAGCGTGGTTCGGACAGGGAGGGCAAACTATGGCTACACCTTC. Protein: CSVVRTGRANYGYTF.

The chain is built from TRBV6-5 and TRBJ1-1, with 8 bases matching TRBD1. The CDR3 sequence is 12 residues long. Losses at the gene ends were 7 bases for V and 7 bases for J; bases not matched to a gene: 5. Germline CDR1 reads MNHEY; CDR2 reads SVGAGI. CDR3 residues: CASIGTGLEAFF. CDR3 sequence (DNA): TGTGCCAGCATCGGGACAGGCCTTGAAGCTTTCTTT.

The chain has TRBV5-4 and TRBJ1-4; the match to TRBD1 covers 7 bases. CDR1 is SGHNT, CDR2 YYREEE, per germline (reference sequence). The CDR3 is 14 amino acids. Trimming removed 5 bases from V and 11 bases from J; junction bases left unmatched: 12. CDR3 residues: CASSDGQAIGKLFF. CDR3 coding DNA: TGTGCCAGCAGTGACGGACAGGCGATAGGGAAACTGTTTTTT.

This chain uses TRBV6-5 with TRBJ1-4; D is uncertain. Deletions cut 0 bases from V and 8 bases from J, with 13 bases between. The V gene's germline CDR1 is MNHEY and CDR2 SVGAGI. The CDR3 has 15 amino acids. The CDR3, as DNA: TGTGCCAGCAGTTACTCGTCGGTCCCACGGGAAAAACTGTTTTTT. The encoded protein is CASSYSSVPREKLFF.

This clone was recorded only once. The rearrangement uses TRBV6-5 and TRBJ2-5; D not resolved. Trimming stripped 5 bases from V and 1 base from J, with 11 bases between. In germline, CDR1 is MNHEY, CDR2 SVGAGI. CDR3 length: 14 amino acids. CDR3 protein: CASSPSFSQETQYF. Here the CDR3 DNA reads TGTGCCAGCAGTCCCTCTTTCTCCCAAGAGACCCAGTACTTC.

The genes are TRBV27 and TRBJ2-7; D is unclear. Trimming took 4 bases from V and 3 from J, leaving 10 bases between them. The CDR3 is made up of 13 amino acids. The V gene's germline CDR1 is MNHEY and CDR2 SMNVEV (reference sequence). CDR3 sequence: CASSSTGRYEQYF. The CDR3 DNA is TGTGCCAGCAGTTCTACTGGTCGCTACGAGCAGTACTTC.

The chain recombines TRBV29-1 with TRBJ2-7, with 11 nucleotides matching TRBD2. The CDR3 extends over 16 amino acids. In germline, CDR1 is SQVTM, CDR2 ANQGSEA. With 6 bases clipped from V and 1 base from J, the junction kept 11 bases outside the gene matches. The CDR3 region has the DNA TGCAGCGTGGAAACTAGCGGGAGTATTGGTTCCTACGAGCAGTACTTC. As protein: CSVETSGSIGSYEQYF.

This chain joins TRBV15 and TRBJ1-1, with 7 bases lining up with TRBD1. J gave up 4 bases and V 0 bases, and 5 bases lay outside the gene matches. This CDR3 has 15 residues. In germline, CDR1 is LNHNV, CDR2 YYDKDF (reference sequence). This chain's CDR3 is CATSRDDRERTEAFF. Written as DNA, the CDR3 is TGTGCCACCAGCAGAGATGACAGGGAGCGCACTGAAGCTTTCTTT.

The V and J genes are TRBV7-2 and TRBJ2-7; 8 nucleotides agree with TRBD1. The CDR3 spans 14 residues. CDR1 SGHTA and CDR2 FQGNSA come from the germline V gene. V was clipped by 5 bases and J by 6 bases; unmatched bases: 9. This CDR3 reads CASSPGTGLSEQYF. In DNA, the CDR3 is TGTGCCAGCAGCCCCGGGACAGGTTTGAGCGAGCAGTACTTC.

The chain employs TRBV21-1 and TRBJ2-1; the D call TRBD2 from the table was never checked on the DNA. TRBV21-1 is noted as a pseudogene. The CDR3 runs to 20 residues. The CDR3 here is CASSARETSQTESSYNEQFF. The CDR3, as DNA: TGTGCCAGCAGCGCGAGGGAGACTAGTCAGACGGAAAGCTCCTACAATGAGCAGTTCTTC.

This sequence joins TRBV10-2 and TRBJ2-3, with TRBD2 matching 10 bases. The CDR3 contains 17 residues. J lost 1 base, V lost 6 bases, and 10 bases had no gene match. Germline V CDR1 and CDR2: WSHSY, SAAADI. The CDR3 nucleotides are TGCGCCAGCAGACGCCATATTCTAGCGGGAGGCACAGATACGCAGTATTTT. Translation gives CASRRHILAGGTDTQYF.

The chain joins TRBV6-1 to TRBJ1-2, with TRBD1 matching 7 bases. V shed 2 bases, J shed 4 bases, and the junction held 4 bases outside the gene matches. Per germline, CDR1 MNHNS and CDR2 SASEGT. The CDR3 consists of 14 residues. The CDR3 sequence is CASSESWDSYGYTF. CDR3 coding DNA: TGTGCCAGCAGTGAAAGTTGGGACAGCTATGGCTACACCTTC.

The CDR3, as DNA: TGCGCCAGCAGCGACCGGGACACCGACCAAGAGACCCAGTACTTC. Translating it yields CASSDRDTDQETQYF. The chain links TRBV5-1 to TRBJ2-5; D is possibly TRBD1 (6 bases). V lost 4 bases and J 0 bases, leaving 13 bases between the germline ends. The CDR3 has 15 residues. CDR1 and CDR2 from the germline V gene are SGHRS and YFSETQ.

Only one count was recorded for this clone. J is TRBJ1-5 and V is TRBV7-8; 8 bases line up with TRBD1. CDR3 length: 14 amino acids. Germline-derived CDR1 and CDR2 are SGHVS and FQNEAQ. Losses at the gene ends were 3 bases for V and 4 bases for J; bases not matched to a gene: 2. The CDR3 region is CASSFGQGNQPQHF. CDR3 bases: TGTGCCAGCAGCTTTGGACAGGGAAATCAGCCCCAGCATTTT.

V gene TRBV30 combines with J gene TRBJ1-5, with a possible D match to TRBD1 (6 bases). Per germline, CDR1 GTSNPN and CDR2 SVGIG (reference sequence). The CDR3 is 14 residues long. Between the trimmed V and J ends, which lost 2 bases and 2 bases, there was a span of 10 bases. Here the CDR3 reads CAWSTDSRNQPQHF. The CDR3 DNA reads as TGTGCCTGGAGTACGGACAGCCGCAATCAGCCCCAGCATTTT.

This rearrangement joins TRBV29-1 to TRBJ1-1, with unresolved D. V was shortened by 0 bases and J by 6 bases, with 5 bases between the two germline ends. CDR1 and CDR2 from the germline V gene are SQVTM and ANQGSEA. The CDR3 is 11 amino acids. For the CDR3, the DNA is TGCAGCGTTGAAGACGAGTCTGAAGCTTTCTTT. Its translation is CSVEDESEAFF.

This clone appeared a single time. The chain couples TRBV5-1 to TRBJ2-7; TRBD2 is a possible D gene (5 bases). Deletions cut 4 bases from V and 1 base from J, with 12 bases between. CDR1 and CDR2 from the germline V gene are SGHRS and YFSETQ. The CDR3 sequence is 14 residues long. The CDR3 bases are TGCGCCAGCAGCCTAAGCGGCCGATCCTACGAGCAGTACTTC. The encoded protein is CASSLSGRSYEQYF.

In DNA form, the CDR3 reads TGCGCCAGCAGCCCTATGGGGCAGGGGAATCCAGATACGCAGTATTTT. This gives the protein CASSPMGQGNPDTQYF. The gene calls are TRBV4-1 and TRBJ2-3; D might be TRBD1 (6 bases). This CDR3 spans 16 amino acids. The germline gives CDR1 MGHRA, CDR2 YSYEKL. The germline V and J ends were trimmed by 4 bases and 4 bases, with 18 bases remaining between them.

The chain uses TRBV7-9 and TRBJ1-2, with D tentatively TRBD1 (5 bases). There are 13 residues in the CDR3. V shed 0 bases and J shed 8 bases, with 10 bases lying between them. Germline CDR1 SEHNR, CDR2 FQNEAQ (reference sequence). CDR3 loop: CASSLALRVGYTF. The CDR3 coding sequence is TGTGCCAGCAGCTTAGCCCTCAGGGTGGGCTACACCTTC.

CDR3 loop: CASSLYNQGSGNTIYF. In DNA form, the CDR3 reads TGTGCCAGCAGTTTATACAACCAGGGGTCGGGAAACACCATATATTTT. This sequence joins TRBV28 and TRBJ1-3; a possible D gene is TRBD1 (6 bases). The CDR3 has 16 residues. The V end lost 1 base, the J end lost 4 bases, and 14 bases lay between the germline ends. Germline V lookup: CDR1 MDHEN, CDR2 SYDVKM.

The J gene is TRBJ1-2, the V gene TRBV7-8; tentative D call: TRBD1 (5 bases). This CDR3 has 11 residues. Germline assignment: CDR1 SGHVS and CDR2 FQNEAQ. The V end was cut by 10 bases, the J end by 8 bases, with 14 bases between. CDR3: CATQKQEGYTF. The CDR3 DNA sequence: TGTGCCACCCAAAAACAGGAGGGCTACACCTTC.